This T cell receptor beta chain is from a study of regulatory T cells in long-lasting Graves disease. Study-wide results and limits: Patients with persistent disease shared some 3,000 public clonotypes, outpacing the 900 to 1,000 shared by new patients. Having few samples may have compromised the accuracy.

Both iRepertoire HTBI primers and Arm-PCR of CDR3 regions were used to build the TCR beta libraries. TCRdb reprocessed the multiplex PCR reads with MiXCR, giving one entry per CDR3 protein. The table includes some 370,000 distinct CDR3 sequences, 10% to 15% detected once. Described time point: newly diagnosed GD, antithyroid drugs for less than 3 months. The TCR library used RNA extracted from PBMCs. Germline V gene sequence: CDR1 MRHNA, CDR2 SNTAGT. This CDR3 region has 14 residues. Trimming cost V 6 bases and J 5 bases; bases outside gene matches: 6. As for this clonotype: The antigen is undetermined. This may stem from a read error, because a much larger clone lies one nucleotide away.

The data were also submitted as part of a second study, on T cells in Graves' hyperthyroidism and ophthalmopathy. That work contributes: Most thyroid clonotypes with frequency above 0.001 were detected in blood.

The clonotype was recovered from a woman between 18 and 29 years old with Graves disease. The chain employs TRBV6-4 and TRBJ1-5; 8 nucleotides match TRBD1. Sequenced material: peripheral blood mononuclear cells (PBMCs), taken at new diagnosis, from a patient treated with antithyroid drugs. The CDR3 coding sequence is TGTGCCAGCAGACAGACAGGGGACCATCAGCCCCAGCATTTT. It yields the protein CASRQTGDHQPQHF.